These 17 T cell receptor beta chains were all obtained from the same sample, sequenced in a study of cytomegalovirus exposure and HLA in healthy donors. The primer mix had 60 Vbeta and 13 Jbeta primers. The repertoire was sequenced with immunoSEQ multiplex PCR; TCRdb's copy has only in-frame clones and lacks some. The data show about 160,000 clones, approximately 70% seen once. Sequences were obtained from PBMCs. These receptors were obtained from a middle-aged man in good health and CMV-seropositive.

A few counts support this clone. One end of the junction fails to match germline, which may point to a read error. The chain links TRBV7-9 to TRBJ1-2; D call uncertain. Germline assignment: CDR1 SEHNR and CDR2 FQNEAQ (reference sequence). The CDR3 runs to 13 residues. The CDR3 reads CSSSKGQAYGYTF. The CDR3 DNA reads as TGTTCCAGCAGCAAAGGCCAGGCCTATGGCTACACCTTC. Full variable domain (remainder filled in from reference TRBV7-9 and TRBJ1-2): DTGVSQNPRHKITKRGQNVTFRCDPISEHNRLYWYRQTLGQGPEFLTYFQNEAQLEKSRLLSDRFSAERPKGSFSTLEIQRTEQGDSAMYLCSSSKGQAYGYTFGSGTRLTVV.

This clone was seen a handful of times. The V gene is TRBV7-8, the J gene TRBJ2-7; unclear D gene. The CDR3 has 11 residues. V lost 2 bases, J lost 4 bases, and 3 bases lay in between. Looked up from germline, CDR1 is SGHVS and CDR2 is FQNEAQ. This chain's CDR3 is CASSLQYEQYF. CDR3 DNA sequence: TGTGCCAGCAGCTTACAGTACGAGCAGTACTTC.

The V and J genes are TRBV5-1 and TRBJ2-7, with TRBD1 matching over 9 bases. The CDR3 has 15 amino acids. Germline CDR1 reads SGHRS; CDR2 reads YFSETQ. The J segment lost 1 base and the V segment lost 6 bases, leaving 8 bases of the junction unmatched. The CDR3 loop reads CASKPVGTGSYEQYF. The DNA for the CDR3 is TGCGCCAGCAAGCCAGTCGGGACAGGGTCCTACGAGCAGTACTTC.

J is TRBJ2-5 and V is TRBV4-3; TRBD2 agrees at 9 bases. This CDR3 spans 15 amino acids. Germline CDR1 LGHNA, CDR2 YSLEER. The junction had 5 bases not matched to a gene; V was cut back by 3 bases and J by 3 bases. The CDR3: CASSQETSGKETQYF. The CDR3 nucleotides are TGCGCCAGCAGCCAGGAGACTAGCGGCAAAGAGACCCAGTACTTC.

The gene calls are TRBV9 and TRBJ2-1; TRBD1 agrees at 11 bases. V lost 4 bases and J lost 10; bases outside the gene matches: 4. The CDR3 spans 13 residues. Germline V gene lookup returns CDR1 SGDLS and CDR2 YYNGEE. This chain's CDR3 is CASSPGTGGEQFF. Written as DNA, the CDR3 is TGTGCCAGCAGCCCCGGGACAGGGGGAGAGCAGTTCTTC.

This clone has a handful of counts. This sequence joins TRBV29-1 and TRBJ1-5; the D is unclear. Trimming removed 4 bases from V and 2 bases from J, with 15 bases in between. Germline assignment: CDR1 SQVTM and CDR2 ANQGSEA. This CDR3 has 15 residues. The CDR3: CSVADGVLGNQPQHF. The CDR3 region has the DNA TGCAGCGTTGCGGACGGGGTGTTGGGCAATCAGCCCCAGCATTTT.

The genes are TRBV19 and TRBJ2-7, with 10 bases identical to TRBD1. CDR3 length: 15 amino acids. The germline V gene has CDR1 LNHDA and CDR2 SQIVND (reference sequence). Trimming took 6 bases from V and 4 from J; bases not matched to a gene: 9. CDR3: CASSLKGQGIYEQYF. CDR3 nucleotide sequence: TGTGCCAGTAGCCTTAAGGGACAGGGGATTTACGAGCAGTACTTC.

This chain joins TRBV4-2 and TRBJ2-2; 7 bases line up with TRBD2. CDR1 and CDR2 from the germline V gene are LGHNA and YNFKEQ. This CDR3 has 16 residues. J was trimmed by 1 base and V by 7 bases; bases with no gene match: 9. The CDR3 loop reads CASNNPWGGNTGELFF. The CDR3, as DNA: TGTGCCAGCAACAACCCTTGGGGGGGGAACACCGGGGAGCTGTTTTTT.

As DNA, the CDR3 is TGTGCCAGCATCATCCGGGACAGTACCTACGAGCAGTACTTC. It yields the protein CASIIRDSTYEQYF. This chain joins TRBV6-1 and TRBJ2-7, with 7 bases that match TRBD1. Germline values: CDR1 MNHNS, CDR2 SASEGT. This CDR3 spans 14 amino acids. The V and J ends lost 7 bases and 2 bases, in that order; junction bases with no gene match: 8.

The V and J genes are TRBV2 and TRBJ2-6, with unresolved D. In germline, CDR1 is SNHLY, CDR2 FYNNEI. V lost 10 bases and J lost 3, with 13 bases in between. This CDR3 has 14 residues. CDR3 sequence reads: CATKVAVGANVLTF. The CDR3 DNA reads TGTGCCACCAAAGTCGCAGTTGGGGCCAACGTCCTGACTTTC.

The chain employs TRBV28 and TRBJ1-5, with 8 bases lining up with TRBD1. The CDR3 is 17 residues long. The ends lost 6 bases at V and 6 bases at J; junction bases unmatched: 16. Germline V gives CDR1 MDHEN, CDR2 SYDVKM. The CDR3 bases are TGTGCCAGCAGCCCGACCGAAGGCAGGGGGCTTAGTCAGCCCCAGCATTTT. Translated: CASSPTEGRGLSQPQHF.

The rearrangement uses TRBV11-3 and TRBJ2-3, with D possibly TRBD2 on 6 matching bases. CDR3 size: 15 residues. Germline values: CDR1 SGHNT, CDR2 YENEEA. The germline V and J ends were trimmed by 4 bases and 2 bases, with 13 bases remaining between them. The CDR3 loop reads CASSWSGSYTDTQYF. The DNA of the CDR3 is TGTGCCAGCAGCTGGAGCGGGTCTTACACAGATACGCAGTATTTT.

V usage is TRBV7-9 and J usage is TRBJ2-5, with 7 bases aligning to TRBD2. There are 14 residues in the CDR3. V was pared by 5 bases and J by 11 bases, with 14 bases of the junction left unmatched. Germline CDR1 is SEHNR and CDR2 is FQNEAQ (reference sequence). CDR3 DNA sequence: TGTGCCAGCAGCGCGGTGGGGGGGTCGGAGGAGCAGTACTTC. Protein: CASSAVGGSEEQYF.

The CDR3 DNA is TGCGCCAGCAGACTAGCGGGGAGCACAGATACGCAGTATTTT. It encodes CASRLAGSTDTQYF. The genes are TRBV5-1 and TRBJ2-3, with TRBD2 identical over 10 bases. Germline trimming cut 5 bases from V and 0 bases from J; bases unmatched to any gene: 0. This CDR3 comprises 14 residues. Germline V gene sequence: CDR1 SGHRS, CDR2 YFSETQ.

The chain joins TRBV14 to TRBJ2-5, with 10 positions matching TRBD1. Looked up from germline, CDR1 is SGHDN and CDR2 is FVKESK. This CDR3 is built from 19 residues. With V trimmed by 3 bases and J by 8 bases, 21 bases remained unmatched. This CDR3 reads CASSQSNRDRGSKGSTQYF. In nucleotides, the CDR3 is TGTGCCAGCAGCCAGTCAAACCGGGACAGGGGCTCGAAAGGGTCCACCCAGTACTTC.

This chain connects TRBV11-2 to TRBJ2-1; tentatively, D is TRBD2 (5 bases). The ends were cut back, 5 bases at V and 6 bases at J, with 14 bases in the middle. Germline assignment: CDR1 SGHAT and CDR2 FQNNGV. CDR3 length: 14 amino acids. The CDR3 bases are TGTGCCAGCAGCCCTGAGACGAGGGCCAATGAGCAGTTCTTC. Its protein product is CASSPETRANEQFF.

The chain carries TRBV18 and TRBJ2-2; D is uncertain. Germline V gene data show CDR1 as KGHSH and CDR2 as LQKENI. The CDR3 has 14 residues. Trimming took 6 bases from V and 0 from J, leaving 8 bases between them. The CDR3 region is CASSPGSNTGELFF. CDR3 bases: TGTGCCAGCTCCCCCGGGTCGAACACCGGGGAGCTGTTTTTT.